The source of this T cell receptor beta chain is a study of response to subunit inactivated influenza vaccine. The study, taken as a whole, reports: Researchers suggested that each seasonal influenza vaccination recruits few new T cells.

The CDR3 is 13 residues long. With 6 bases removed from V and 3 bases from J, the gap between germline ends came to 12 bases. Note on this clonotype: The antigen is not known.

TCRdb ran MiXCR on the RT-PCR reads and lists one entry per CDR3 protein. This table has 150,000 to 200,000 distinct CDR3 sequences, around 10% appearing once. The source was CD8+ T cells sorted from PBMCs, collected around 25 months after vaccination. The receptor comes from a man aged 50-75 years who received an inactivated influenza vaccine. The V call is TRBV12-3 or TRBV12-4, the J call TRBJ2-7; tentatively, D is TRBD1 (6 bases). The CDR3 loop is CASSPGTLYEQYF. In nucleotides, the CDR3 is TGTGCCAGCAGCCCCGGGACACTCTACGAGCAGTACTTC.